This T cell receptor (beta chain) appears in the sequencing data of a study of cytomegalovirus exposure and HLA in healthy donors. Study at large: A prior analysis found fewer than 120 million unique TCR beta sequences from 170 million or so T cells. Out of 398 genotyped donors, less than 90% belonged to the Caucasian-associated ancestry cluster. General observations from the study: Exclusion as indistinguishable affected some V segments, including TRBV6-2 and TRBV6-3. Among the most significant clusters, several appeared linked to common viral pathogens in a later analysis.

Turning to this clone: Its antigen remains unknown.

Unmatched junction bases numbered 14, after V lost 10 bases and J lost 5 bases. CDR1 is ENHRY and CDR2 is SYGVKD in the germline V gene. The CDR3 has 15 residues. Both 60 Vbeta primers and 13 Jbeta primers went into the PCR. Sequenced by immunoSEQ multiplex PCR; TCRdb stores in-frame clones only, minus some. The data contain 200,000 to 250,000 clones, roughly four fifths of them seen just once; the ten biggest clones take up around 2.7%. This chain links TRBV10-3 with TRBJ1-2; TRBD1 agrees at 9 bases. The TCR comes from a woman aged 40-49 years in good health and CMV-seronegative. What was sequenced was PBMCs. CDR3 protein: CATSSPGQGEYGYTF. The CDR3 nucleotides are TGTGCCACATCCTCCCCGGGACAGGGCGAATATGGCTACACCTTC.